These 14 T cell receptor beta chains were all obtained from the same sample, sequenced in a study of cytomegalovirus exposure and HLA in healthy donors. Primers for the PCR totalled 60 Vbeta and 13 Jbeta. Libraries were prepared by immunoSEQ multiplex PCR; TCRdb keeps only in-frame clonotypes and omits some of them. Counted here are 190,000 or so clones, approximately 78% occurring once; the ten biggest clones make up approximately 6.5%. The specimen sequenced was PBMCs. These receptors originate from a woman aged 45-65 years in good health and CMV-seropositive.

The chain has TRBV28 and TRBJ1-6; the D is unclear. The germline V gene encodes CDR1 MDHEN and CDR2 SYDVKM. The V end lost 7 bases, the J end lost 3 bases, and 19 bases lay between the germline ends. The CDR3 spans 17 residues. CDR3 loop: CASIPQFGPRYNSPLHF. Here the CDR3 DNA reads TGTGCCAGCATCCCCCAATTTGGGCCCCGCTATAATTCACCCCTCCACTTT.

Here the CDR3 reads CASSRLAEYEQYF. Here the CDR3 DNA reads TGTGCCAGCAGCAGACTAGCAGAGTACGAGCAGTACTTC. The V and J genes are TRBV6-5 and TRBJ2-7; the match to TRBD2 covers 7 bases. This CDR3 has 13 residues. The germline V gene has CDR1 MNHEY and CDR2 SVGAGI. V lost 6 bases to trimming and J lost 4 bases; unmatched junction nucleotides: 6.

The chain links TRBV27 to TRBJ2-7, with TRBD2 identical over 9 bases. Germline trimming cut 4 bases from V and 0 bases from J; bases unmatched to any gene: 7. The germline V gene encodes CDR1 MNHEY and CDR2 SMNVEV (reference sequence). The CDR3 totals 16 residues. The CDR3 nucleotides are TGTGCCAGCAGTTCTCAACTAGCGGGCGACTCCTACGAGCAGTACTTC. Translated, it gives CASSSQLAGDSYEQYF.

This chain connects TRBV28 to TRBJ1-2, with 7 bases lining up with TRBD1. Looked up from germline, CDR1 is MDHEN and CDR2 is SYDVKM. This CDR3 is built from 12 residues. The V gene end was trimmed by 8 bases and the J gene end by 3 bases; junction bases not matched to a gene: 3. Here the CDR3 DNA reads TGTGCCAGCTCAGGGACAGACTATGGCTACACCTTC. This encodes CASSGTDYGYTF.

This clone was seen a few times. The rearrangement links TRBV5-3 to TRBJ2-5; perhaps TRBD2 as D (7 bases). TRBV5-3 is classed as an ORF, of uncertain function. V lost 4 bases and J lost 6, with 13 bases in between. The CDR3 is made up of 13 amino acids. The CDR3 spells CARSARGDKTQYF. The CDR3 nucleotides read TGTGCCAGAAGCGCCCGGGGGGACAAGACCCAGTACTTC.

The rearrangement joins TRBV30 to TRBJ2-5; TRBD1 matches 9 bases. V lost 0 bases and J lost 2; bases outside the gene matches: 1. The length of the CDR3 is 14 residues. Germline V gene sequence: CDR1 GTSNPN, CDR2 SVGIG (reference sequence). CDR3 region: CAWSVGQGQETQYF. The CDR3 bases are TGTGCCTGGAGTGTGGGACAGGGACAAGAGACCCAGTACTTC.

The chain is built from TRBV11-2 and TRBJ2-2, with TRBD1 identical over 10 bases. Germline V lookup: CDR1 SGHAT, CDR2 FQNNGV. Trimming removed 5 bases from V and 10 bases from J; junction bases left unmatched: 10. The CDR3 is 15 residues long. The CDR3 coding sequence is TGTGCCAGCAGCCTGACCGGACAGGGGGGGCTGGAGCTGTTTTTT. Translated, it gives CASSLTGQGGLELFF.

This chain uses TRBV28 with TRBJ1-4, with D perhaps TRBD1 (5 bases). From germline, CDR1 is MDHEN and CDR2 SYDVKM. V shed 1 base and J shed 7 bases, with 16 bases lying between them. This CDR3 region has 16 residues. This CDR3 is CASSLYAPAGVEKLFF. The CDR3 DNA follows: TGTGCCAGCAGTTTATATGCACCCGCGGGGGTTGAAAAACTGTTTTTT. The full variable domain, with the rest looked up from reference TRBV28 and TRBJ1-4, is DVKVTQSSRYLVKRTGEKVFLECVQDMDHENMFWYRQDPGLGLRLIYFSYDVKMKEKGDIPEGYSVSREKKERFSLILESASTNQTSMYLCASSLYAPAGVEKLFFGSGTQLSVL.

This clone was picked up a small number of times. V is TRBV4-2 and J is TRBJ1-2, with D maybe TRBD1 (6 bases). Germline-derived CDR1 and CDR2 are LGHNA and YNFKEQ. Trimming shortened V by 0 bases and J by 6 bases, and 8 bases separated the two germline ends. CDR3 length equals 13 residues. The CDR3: CASSQEGADGYTF. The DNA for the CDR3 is TGTGCCAGCAGCCAAGAGGGGGCGGATGGCTACACCTTC.

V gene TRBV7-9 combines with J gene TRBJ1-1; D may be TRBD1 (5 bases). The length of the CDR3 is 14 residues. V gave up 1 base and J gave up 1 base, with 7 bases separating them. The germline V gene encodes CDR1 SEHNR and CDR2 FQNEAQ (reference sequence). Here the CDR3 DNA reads TGTGCCAGCAGCTTAGACAGGACGAACACTGAAGCTTTCTTT. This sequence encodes CASSLDRTNTEAFF.

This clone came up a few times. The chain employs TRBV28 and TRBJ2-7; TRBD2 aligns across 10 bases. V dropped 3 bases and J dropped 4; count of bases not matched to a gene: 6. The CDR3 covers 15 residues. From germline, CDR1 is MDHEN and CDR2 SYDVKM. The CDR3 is CASSFLAGETYEQYF. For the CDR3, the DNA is TGTGCCAGCAGTTTCCTAGCGGGAGAGACTTACGAGCAGTACTTC.

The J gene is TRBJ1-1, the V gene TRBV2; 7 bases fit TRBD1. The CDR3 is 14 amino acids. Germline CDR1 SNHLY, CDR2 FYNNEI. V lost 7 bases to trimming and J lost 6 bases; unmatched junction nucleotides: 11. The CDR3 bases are TGTGCCAGCAAGGTACAGGGGCAAGGGGCTGAAGCTTTCTTT. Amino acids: CASKVQGQGAEAFF.

DNA for the CDR3: TGTGCCACCAGCAGAGCGACAGTACTGAACACTGAAGCTTTCTTT. Translated: CATSRATVLNTEAFF. The chain links TRBV15 to TRBJ1-1, with a tentative D call TRBD1 (5 bases). V lost 1 base and J lost 0, with 9 bases in between. Germline V lookup: CDR1 LNHNV, CDR2 YYDKDF (reference sequence). The CDR3 consists of 15 residues. The full variable domain, rest sourced from reference TRBV15 and TRBJ1-1, is DAMVIQNPRYQVTQFGKPVTLSCSQTLNHNVMYWYQQKSSQAPKLLFHYYDKDFNNEADTPDNFQSRRPNTSFCFLDIRSPGLGDTAMYLCATSRATVLNTEAFFGQGTRLTVV.

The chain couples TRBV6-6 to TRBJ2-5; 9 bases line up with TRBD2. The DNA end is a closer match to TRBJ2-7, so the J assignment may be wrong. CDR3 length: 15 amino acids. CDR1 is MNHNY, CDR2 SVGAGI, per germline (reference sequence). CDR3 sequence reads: CASSRGLAEAYEQYF. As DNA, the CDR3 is TGTGCCAGCAGTCGGGGACTAGCTGAGGCCTACGAGCAGTACTTC.